A selection of T cell receptor beta chains follows, all from one sample in a study of blood T cell repertoires in COVID-19. TCRdb keeps only in-frame clones here, not all; method: immunoSEQ multiplex PCR. The sample comprises around 280,000 clones, about nine tenths of which are singletons, and 2% to 2.5% rests with the top ten. The material sequenced was peripheral blood. These TCRs come from a woman in her forties or fifties who had recovered from COVID-19. CDR3s include the opening cysteine and the closing phenylalanine or tryptophan. Each record gives: J gene, clone size, V gene, D gene, CDR3 DNA, CDR3 protein. D genes are given only for firm matches. For some rows the clone size is stated as once, few or many, or as a class when expanded; others skip it.

J: TRBJ2-1
size: -
V: TRBV7-3
D: -
DNA: TGTGCCAGCAGCTTAACGGGCGTGTCCAATGAGCAGTTCTTC
CDR3: CASSLTGVSNEQFF

J: TRBJ1-4
size: -
V: TRBV4-3
D: -
DNA: TGCGCCAGCAGCCGAACGTACAGGGACAATGAAAAACTGTTTTTT
CDR3: CASSRTYRDNEKLFF

J: TRBJ2-1
size: -
V: TRBV5-1
D: TRBD2
DNA: TGCGCCAGCAGCCTGACTAGCGGGACATACAATGAGCAGTTCTTC
CDR3: CASSLTSGTYNEQFF

J: TRBJ1-1
size: -
V: TRBV29-1
D: -
DNA: TGCAGCGTTCAAGGACAGCTGAACACTGAAGCTTTCTTT
CDR3: CSVQGQLNTEAFF

J: TRBJ2-7
size: -
V: TRBV12-3/TRBV12-4
D: TRBD1
DNA: TGTGCCAGCAGCCGGGACAGGGTTCGGGAGCAGTACTTC
CDR3: CASSRDRVREQYF

J: TRBJ2-5
size: -
V: TRBV5-6
D: TRBD1
DNA: TGTGCCAGCACCATTATGGACAGGGAAGAGACCCAGTACTTC
CDR3: CASTIMDREETQYF

J: TRBJ1-5
size: -
V: TRBV7-8
D: TRBD1
DNA: TGTGCCAGCAGCTCGACAGGGATCTATAGCAATCAGCCCCAGCATTTT
CDR3: CASSSTGIYSNQPQHF

J: TRBJ2-3
size: few
V: TRBV27
D: TRBD2
DNA: TGTGCCAGCGGGGCTAGCGGGAGCACAGATACGCAGTATTTT
CDR3: CASGASGSTDTQYF

J: TRBJ1-2
size: -
V: TRBV28
D: -
DNA: TGTGCCAGCAGACCATCGCCCTCGGACAGACTAAACTATGGCTACACCTTC
CDR3: CASRPSPSDRLNYGYTF

J: TRBJ1-3
size: many
V: TRBV9
D: -
DNA: TGTGCCAGCAGCGTAGATAGCGTATCGCCTTCTTCTGGAAACACCATATATTTT
CDR3: CASSVDSVSPSSGNTIYF

J: TRBJ1-1
size: -
V: TRBV10-3
D: -
DNA: TGTGCCTCCGGTCAAACCGAGAACACTGAAGCTTTCTTT
CDR3: CASGQTENTEAFF

J: TRBJ2-2
size: -
V: TRBV2
D: TRBD1
DNA: TGTGCCAGCAGTTTAGGACAGGGTTACGGGGAGCTGTTTTTT
CDR3: CASSLGQGYGELFF

J: TRBJ2-6
size: -
V: TRBV5-5
D: -
DNA: TGTGCCAGCAGCTCCACAGGGACCGGGGCCAACGTCCTGACTTTC
CDR3: CASSSTGTGANVLTF

J: TRBJ2-1
size: -
V: TRBV10-3
D: TRBD1
DNA: TGTGCCATCAGTTGGACAGGGAACCATGAGCAGTTCTTC
CDR3: CAISWTGNHEQFF

J: TRBJ2-7
size: once
V: TRBV11-2
D: TRBD2
DNA: TGTGCCAGCGGGACTTTGACTAGCGGGATCTTGTACTTC
CDR3: CASGTLTSGILYF

J: TRBJ1-1
size: -
V: TRBV6-2/TRBV6-3
D: -
DNA: TGTGCCAGCAGTTTGCGGGGGGGGAACACTGAAGCTTTCTTT
CDR3: CASSLRGGNTEAFF

J: TRBJ1-1
size: -
V: TRBV29-1
D: -
DNA: TGCAGCGTTGTCCCAGCCCGCGGTAACACTGAAGCTTTCTTT
CDR3: CSVVPARGNTEAFF

J: TRBJ2-7
size: -
V: TRBV5-1
D: -
DNA: TGCGCCAGCAGCCTGGACAGCTTGATCTACGAGCAGTACTTC
CDR3: CASSLDSLIYEQYF

J: TRBJ1-1
size: -
V: TRBV6-2/TRBV6-3
D: TRBD1
DNA: TGTGCCAGCAGCCGACAGGGGAACACTGAAGCTTTCTTT
CDR3: CASSRQGNTEAFF

J: TRBJ1-1
size: -
V: TRBV6-5
D: -
DNA: TGTGCCAGCAGGACCGGGAGGTGGACTGAAGCTTTCTTT
CDR3: CASRTGRWTEAFF

J: TRBJ1-2
size: -
V: TRBV18
D: -
DNA: TGTGCCAGCTCGCAGGGGCCACGACACGGCACTAACTATGGCTACACCTTC
CDR3: CASSQGPRHGTNYGYTF

J: TRBJ2-5
size: -
V: TRBV3-1/TRBV3-2
D: TRBD2
DNA: TGTGCCAGCAGCCAAGATCGACTAGCGGGTCAAGAGACCCAGTACTTC
CDR3: CASSQDRLAGQETQYF

J: TRBJ2-5
size: once
V: TRBV14
D: -
DNA: TGTGCCAGCAGCCTTAGACTGATAGAGACCCAGTACTTC
CDR3: CASSLRLIETQYF

J: TRBJ2-3
size: -
V: TRBV6-6
D: TRBD1
DNA: TGTGCCAGCAGTGTTCGGGACAGGGACACAGATACGCAGTATTTT
CDR3: CASSVRDRDTDTQYF

J: TRBJ2-1
size: -
V: TRBV7-2
D: TRBD2
DNA: TGTGCCAGCAGCCTCGGGACTAGCGGGGTGGGAGCTCAGTTCTTC
CDR3: CASSLGTSGVGAQFF

J: TRBJ1-4
size: once
V: TRBV5-5
D: TRBD1
DNA: TGTGCCAGCACCGCGGACAGGGAAGGAGAAAAACTGTTTTTT
CDR3: CASTADREGEKLFF

J: TRBJ1-1
size: -
V: TRBV6-5
D: TRBD1
DNA: TGTGCCAGCAGTTACTCGACCCAGGGGGCTTCGACTGAAGCTTTCTTT
CDR3: CASSYSTQGASTEAFF

J: TRBJ1-3
size: once
V: TRBV9
D: TRBD1
DNA: TGTGCCAGCAGCTTCGGACAGGCCGGGGGCTCTGGAAACACCATATATTTT
CDR3: CASSFGQAGGSGNTIYF

J: TRBJ2-2
size: -
V: TRBV7-9
D: -
DNA: TGTGCCAGCAGATTTTCAGGCGCCGGGGAGCTGTTTTTT
CDR3: CASRFSGAGELFF

J: TRBJ2-5
size: -
V: TRBV7-2
D: TRBD1
DNA: TGTGCCAGCAGCTCACAGGGGGTTGGGGAGACCCAGTACTTC
CDR3: CASSSQGVGETQYF

J: TRBJ2-7
size: -
V: TRBV2
D: -
DNA: TGTGCCAGCGGGGTTGGCAGGGTTTCCTACGAGCAGTACTTC
CDR3: CASGVGRVSYEQYF

J: TRBJ2-2
size: -
V: TRBV28
D: -
DNA: TGTGCCAGCAGTCCCCCTCCAGGGGTGCGCGGGGAGCTGTTTTTT
CDR3: CASSPPPGVRGELFF

J: TRBJ2-6
size: -
V: TRBV4-3
D: -
DNA: TGCGCCAGCAGCCAAGAATCGAGGTCTGGGGCCAACGTCCTGACTTTC
CDR3: CASSQESRSGANVLTF

J: TRBJ1-2
size: -
V: TRBV7-2
D: TRBD1
DNA: TGTGCCAGCAGCCAGGACCTGACAGGGTATGGTGGCTACACCTTC
CDR3: CASSQDLTGYGGYTF

J: TRBJ2-7
size: few
V: TRBV5-5
D: TRBD1
DNA: TGTGCCAGCAGCCTCGCCGGGGACAGGGTCTACGAGCAGTACTTC
CDR3: CASSLAGDRVYEQYF

J: TRBJ1-5
size: -
V: TRBV19
D: -
DNA: TGTGCCAGTGTACAGGGATCCAATCAGCCCCAGCATTTT
CDR3: CASVQGSNQPQHF

J: TRBJ2-2
size: -
V: TRBV27
D: TRBD2
DNA: TGTGCCAGCAGTTTAAGGGTTAGCGGGGGGACCGGGGAGCTGTTTTTT
CDR3: CASSLRVSGGTGELFF

J: TRBJ1-6
size: -
V: TRBV9
D: -
DNA: TGTGCCAGCAGCGTAGGAGGGAGCTCCTATAATTCACCCCTCCACTTT
CDR3: CASSVGGSSYNSPLHF

J: TRBJ1-2
size: -
V: TRBV28
D: TRBD1
DNA: TGTGCCAGCAGCCCGGGACAGATCTATGGCTACACCTTC
CDR3: CASSPGQIYGYTF

J: TRBJ2-1
size: -
V: TRBV13
D: -
DNA: TGTGCCAGCAGCTTAGGGGAGTTCGAACACAATGAGCAGTTCTTC
CDR3: CASSLGEFEHNEQFF

J: TRBJ1-5
size: -
V: TRBV4-3
D: -
DNA: TGCGCCAGCAGCCAAGATCCCGCCGGCGGGAACAGCAATCAGCCCCAGCATTTT
CDR3: CASSQDPAGGNSNQPQHF

J: TRBJ1-2
size: -
V: TRBV28
D: -
DNA: TGTGCCAGCAGTTGGACAGTGCCTGGCTACACCTTC
CDR3: CASSWTVPGYTF

J: TRBJ2-7
size: -
V: TRBV28
D: TRBD1
DNA: TGTGCCAGCAGTTTATACCGTCCCGGGACAGGGAAAGAAAGCTACGAGCAGTACTTC
CDR3: CASSLYRPGTGKESYEQYF